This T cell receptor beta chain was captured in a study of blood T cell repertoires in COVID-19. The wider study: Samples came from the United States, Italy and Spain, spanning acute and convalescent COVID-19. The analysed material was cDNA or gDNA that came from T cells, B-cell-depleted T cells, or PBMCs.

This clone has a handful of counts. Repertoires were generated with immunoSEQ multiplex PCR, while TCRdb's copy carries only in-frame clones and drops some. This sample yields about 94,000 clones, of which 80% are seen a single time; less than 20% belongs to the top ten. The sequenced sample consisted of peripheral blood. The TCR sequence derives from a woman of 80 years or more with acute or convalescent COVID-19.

The CDR3 coding sequence is TGTGCCAGTAGCCGCCGGGGCGGGGGGTCCTACAATGAGCAGTTCTTC. This translates into CASSRRGGGSYNEQFF. The chain combines TRBV19 with TRBJ2-1; 8 nucleotides match TRBD2. Trimming removed 6 bases from V and 1 base from J; junction bases left unmatched: 8. Germline loops: CDR1 LNHDA, CDR2 SQIVND (reference sequence). CDR3 length: 16 residues.